This T cell receptor (beta chain) was recovered during a study of cytomegalovirus exposure and HLA in healthy donors. A remark on this clone: Its target is not known.

General study results and limits: Later analysis suggested links between common viral pathogens and several top significant clusters. TRBV6-2, TRBV6-3 and some other V segments were unresolvable in 87-base-pair reads. Across HLA loci, a later analysis found differing TCR association rates, with DRB1 most and HLA-C fewest.

Vbeta (60) and Jbeta (13) primers were used in the PCR. Clones were read by immunoSEQ multiplex PCR, and TCRdb kept only the in-frame ones, dropping some. The repertoire consists of 90,000 to 95,000 clones, with roughly 80% occurring once and the leading ten covering around 1.2%. This CDR3 comprises 13 residues. Trimming took 8 bases from V and 0 from J, leaving 8 bases between them. Germline values: CDR1 LNHDA, CDR2 SQIVND (reference sequence). The rearrangement links TRBV19 to TRBJ2-1; possibly TRBD2 for D (5 bases). The sequencing input was PBMCs. This receptor was identified in a girl aged 2 to 9 in good health and CMV-seropositive. CDR3 residues: CASGLSSYNEQFF. The CDR3, as DNA: TGTGCCAGTGGACTGAGCTCCTACAATGAGCAGTTCTTC.